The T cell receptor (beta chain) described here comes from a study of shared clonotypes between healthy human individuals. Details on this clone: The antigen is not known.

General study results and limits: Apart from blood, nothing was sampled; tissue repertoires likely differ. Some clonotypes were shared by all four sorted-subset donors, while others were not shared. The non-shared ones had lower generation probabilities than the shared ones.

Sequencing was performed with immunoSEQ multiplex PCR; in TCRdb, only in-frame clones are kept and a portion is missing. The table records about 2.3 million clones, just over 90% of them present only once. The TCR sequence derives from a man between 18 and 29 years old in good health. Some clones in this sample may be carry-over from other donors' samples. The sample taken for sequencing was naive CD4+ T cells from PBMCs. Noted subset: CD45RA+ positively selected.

CDR3 amino acids: CASSYSRAGYYGYTF. In DNA, the CDR3 is TGTGCCAGCAGTTACTCGAGAGCAGGGTACTATGGCTACACCTTC. The chain links TRBV6-5 to TRBJ1-2; D is possibly TRBD1 (5 bases). Trimming removed 0 bases at V and 3 bases at J, with 11 bases between. The CDR3 length is 15 residues. Germline CDR1 reads MNHEY; CDR2 reads SVGAGI.